This T cell receptor beta chain is from a study of blood T cell repertoires in COVID-19. Germline V gene sequence: CDR1 KGHSH, CDR2 LQKENI. The CDR3 spans 14 residues. The V end was cut by 6 bases, the J end by 6 bases, with 16 bases between. Profiled with immunoSEQ multiplex PCR; TCRdb holds only in-frame clones, not every one. The sample holds roughly 340,000 clones; around 87% are singletons and the top ten take roughly 2%. The sequencing sample was made of PBMCs or T cells enriched from blood (not recorded which). V gene TRBV18 combines with J gene TRBJ2-3, with unresolved D. The TCR originated in a man in his forties in a cohort exposed to, infected with or recovered from COVID-19 (not recorded which). The CDR3 sequence is CASSQNPVRDTQYF. The CDR3 DNA reads as TGTGCCAGCTCTCAAAATCCAGTGAGGGATACGCAGTATTTT.